The rows below give T cell receptor beta chains drawn from one sample of a study of cytomegalovirus exposure and HLA in healthy donors. The protocol was immunoSEQ multiplex PCR, while the TCRdb copy is restricted to in-frame clones and leaves out a portion. The profile shows approximately 140,000 clones, 60% to 85% of them singletons. Sequences were obtained from PBMCs. The receptor set was obtained from a man aged 35 to 55 in good health and CMV-seropositive. CDR3s leave out the opening cysteine and the closing phenylalanine or tryptophan. A D gene is named only where the DNA matches it firmly.

D	V	J	CDR3
NA	TRBV7-2	TRBJ2-1	ASSLNAGRNEQF
TRBD1	TRBV27	TRBJ2-7	ASRRTGANEQY
NA	TRBV7-9	TRBJ1-3	ASSLLGAPISGNTIY
NA	TRBV7-9	TRBJ2-7	SSSPSSYEQY
NA	TRBV6-1	TRBJ1-5	ASTQNTGREPQH
NA	TRBV7-2	TRBJ1-5	ASSLDRAGNQPQH
NA	TRBV2	TRBJ2-5	ASTLEAQETQY
NA	TRBV19	TRBJ2-7	ASSIAPGGSTEQY
NA	TRBV7-9	TRBJ1-2	ASSLAGVGSYT
NA	TRBV27	TRBJ2-7	ASSLKAGHEQY
NA	TRBV10-1	TRBJ2-7	ASSEGLYEQY
NA	TRBV14	TRBJ1-3	ASSQGFGGYSGNTIY
TRBD1	TRBV7-2	TRBJ2-5	ASSTQGDQYQETQY
TRBD1	TRBV11-2	TRBJ2-3	ASSLVRTGGEDTQY